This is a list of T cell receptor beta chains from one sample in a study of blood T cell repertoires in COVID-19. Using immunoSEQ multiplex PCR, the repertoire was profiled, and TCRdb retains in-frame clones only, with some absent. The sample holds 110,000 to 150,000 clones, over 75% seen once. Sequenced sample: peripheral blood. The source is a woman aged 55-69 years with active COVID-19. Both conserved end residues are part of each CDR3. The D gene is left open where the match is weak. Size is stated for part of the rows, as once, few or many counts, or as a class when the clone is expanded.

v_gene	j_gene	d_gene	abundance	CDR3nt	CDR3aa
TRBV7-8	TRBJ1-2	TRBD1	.	TGTGCCAGCAGCTCGTCGGGACAGGGAGGCGGCTACACCTTC	CASSSSGQGGGYTF
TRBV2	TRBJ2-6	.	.	TGTGCCAGCAGTGAAGGCGTGTCTGGGGCCAACGTCCTGACTTTC	CASSEGVSGANVLTF
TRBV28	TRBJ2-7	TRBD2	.	TGTGCCAGCAGACCGGGACTAGCGGGGTACGAGCAGTACTTC	CASRPGLAGYEQYF
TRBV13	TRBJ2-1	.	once	TGTGCCAGCAGTCTTAGCGCTTACAATGAGCAGTTCTTC	CASSLSAYNEQFF
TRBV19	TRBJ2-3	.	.	TGTGCCAGTAAAGAGGAGGGGGCGCCACATGATACGCAGTATTTT	CASKEEGAPHDTQYF
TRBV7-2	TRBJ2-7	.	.	TGTGCCAGCAGCCCCAGCAGGGTTACCTACGAGCAGTACTTC	CASSPSRVTYEQYF
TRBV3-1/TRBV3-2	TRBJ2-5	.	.	TGTGCCAGCACCTCTCCCGTACTAGCTGGCGAGACCCAGTACTTC	CASTSPVLAGETQYF
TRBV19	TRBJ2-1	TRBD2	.	TGTGCCAGCAACGCGGGAGTTACGGTGAATGAGCAGTTCTTC	CASNAGVTVNEQFF
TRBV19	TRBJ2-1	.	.	TGTGCCAGTAAACGGGGGAGGACCTCCGATGAGCAGTTCTTC	CASKRGRTSDEQFF
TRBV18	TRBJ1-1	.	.	TGTGCCAGCTCGCCAGACACTCCGGCTGAAGCTTTCTTT	CASSPDTPAEAFF
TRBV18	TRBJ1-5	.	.	TGTGCCAGCTCTTACCATAGCCCAGGGAGCAATCAGCCCCAGCATTTT	CASSYHSPGSNQPQHF
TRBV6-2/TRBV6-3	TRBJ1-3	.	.	TGTGCCAGCAGTTTCGGACAGTTCTCTGGAAACACCATATATTTT	CASSFGQFSGNTIYF
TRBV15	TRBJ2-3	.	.	TGTGCCACCAGCAGAGTCAAACCAGGCACAGATACGCAGTATTTT	CATSRVKPGTDTQYF
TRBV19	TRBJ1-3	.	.	TGTGCCAGTAGTAAGACGGGTCCTGGAAACACCATATATTTT	CASSKTGPGNTIYF
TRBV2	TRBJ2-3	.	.	TGTGCCAGCAGTGGGGGGCCTGGCAAGACAGATACGCAGTATTTT	CASSGGPGKTDTQYF
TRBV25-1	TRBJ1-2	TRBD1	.	TGTGCCAGCAGTGGGGGGGCCCGGGCGGACAGGGTTGTTGGCTACACCTTC	CASSGGARADRVVGYTF
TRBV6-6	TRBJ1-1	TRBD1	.	TGTGCCAGCAGTACCATCGGACAGGGTGACACTGAAGCTTTCTTT	CASSTIGQGDTEAFF
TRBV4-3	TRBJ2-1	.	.	TGCGCCAGCAGCCAAGTGGTGCGGCGGGTTCACAATGAGCAGTTCTTC	CASSQVVRRVHNEQFF
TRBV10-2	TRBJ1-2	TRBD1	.	TGCGCCAGCAGCGAACAGGGGCACGGCTACACCTTC	CASSEQGHGYTF
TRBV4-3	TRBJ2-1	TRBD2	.	TGCGCCAGCAGCCAAGGCGGGAGAGTGGTATCCTACAATGAGCAGTTCTTC	CASSQGGRVVSYNEQFF
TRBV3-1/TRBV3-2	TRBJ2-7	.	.	TGTGCCAGCAGCCAAGATAGGGGACATCCCCGGGGAGAGCAGTACTTC	CASSQDRGHPRGEQYF
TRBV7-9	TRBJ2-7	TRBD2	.	TGTGCCAGCAGCTTAAGTCGGACTAGCGGGAGAGACGACGAGCAGTACTTC	CASSLSRTSGRDDEQYF
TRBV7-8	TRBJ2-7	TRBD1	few	TGTGCCAGCAGCTTAAACCCGGGACAGGGGGCTCGGGAGCAGTACTTC	CASSLNPGQGAREQYF
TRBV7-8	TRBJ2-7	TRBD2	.	TGTGCCAGCAGTGATAAGCGGGGGACCTACGAGCAGTACTTC	CASSDKRGTYEQYF
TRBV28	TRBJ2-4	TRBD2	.	TGTGCCAGCAGTTTATTAGCGGGAGGTTACTGGGACAAAAACATTCAGTACTTC	CASSLLAGGYWDKNIQYF
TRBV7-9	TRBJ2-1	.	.	TGTGCCAGCAGGCACCAGCTAGAGGAGCAGTTCTTC	CASRHQLEEQFF
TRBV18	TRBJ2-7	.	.	TGTGCCAGTTCACCTGGGCGGGACTACGAGCAGTACTTC	CASSPGRDYEQYF
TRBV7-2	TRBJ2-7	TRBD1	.	TGTGCCAGCAGCTCGAGACAGGGGAGGAGGTACGAGCAGTACTTC	CASSSRQGRRYEQYF
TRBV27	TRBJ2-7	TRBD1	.	TGTGCCAGCAGTTCCCAGGGGGCGGGACAGTACTTC	CASSSQGAGQYF
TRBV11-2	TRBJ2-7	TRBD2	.	TGTGCCAGCAGCCAACTAGCGGGAGACTACGAGCAGTACTTC	CASSQLAGDYEQYF
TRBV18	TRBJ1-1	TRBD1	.	TGTGCCAGCTCACACGACAGGGGAAAAGGCACTGAAGCTTTCTTT	CASSHDRGKGTEAFF
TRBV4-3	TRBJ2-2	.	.	TGCGCCAGCAGCCGAGGGGACACCTCCGGGGAGCTGTTTTTT	CASSRGDTSGELFF
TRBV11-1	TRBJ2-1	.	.	TGTGCCAGCAGCTTAGAAGCAAGCAATGTGCAGTTCTTC	CASSLEASNVQFF
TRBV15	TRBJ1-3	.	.	TGTGCCACCAGCCGCCCGCGGGGGGGTATCTCTGGAAACACCATATATTTT	CATSRPRGGISGNTIYF
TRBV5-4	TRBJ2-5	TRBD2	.	TGTGCCAGCAGCTTGGAGGGCCTAGCGGGCGAGACCCAGTACTTC	CASSLEGLAGETQYF
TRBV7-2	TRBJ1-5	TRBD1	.	TGTGCCAGGAGACAGGGGGCAAGGGGCAATCAGCCCCAGCATTTT	CARRQGARGNQPQHF
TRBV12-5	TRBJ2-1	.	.	TGTGCTAGTGGTTTCGGCGGAGCAAGCTCCTACAATGAGCAGTTCTTC	CASGFGGASSYNEQFF
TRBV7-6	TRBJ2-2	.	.	TGTGCCAGCAGCTTAACGGGACAACCCACCGGGGAGCTGTTTTTT	CASSLTGQPTGELFF
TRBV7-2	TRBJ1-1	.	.	TGTGCCAGCAGCTTACCCACTTCTGTTGCAGCTTTCTTT	CASSLPTSVAAFF
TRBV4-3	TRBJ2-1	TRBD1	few	TGCGCCAGCAGCCAAGACCCCAGACAGGGGGTCGTTGAGCAGTTCTTC	CASSQDPRQGVVEQFF
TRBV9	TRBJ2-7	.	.	TGTGCCAGCAGCGTCGGAGGGAACCCCTACGAGCAGTACTTC	CASSVGGNPYEQYF
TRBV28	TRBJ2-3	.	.	TGTGCCAGCAGTCCTGGGGCCCCCCGCACAGATACGCAGTATTTT	CASSPGAPRTDTQYF
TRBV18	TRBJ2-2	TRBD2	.	TGTGCCAGCTCACCCCACGAGGTTAGCGGGAGGTCGGCCGGGGAGCTGTTTTTT	CASSPHEVSGRSAGELFF
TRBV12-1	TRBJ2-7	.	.	TGTGCCAGCAGCCCCGGGATGAGACGGGGGGAGTACTTC	CASSPGMRRGEYF
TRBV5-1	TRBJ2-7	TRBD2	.	TGCGCCAGCAGCTTGGGGCTACGGATTCGAGCGGGAGAAAACTACGAGCAGTACTTC	CASSLGLRIRAGENYEQYF
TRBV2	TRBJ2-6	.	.	TGTGCCAGCTTATTGAGGGGGTCTGGGGCCAACGTCCTGACTTTC	CASLLRGSGANVLTF
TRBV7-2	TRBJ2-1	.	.	TGTGCCAGCAGCTTCCCGTTTCGGTCCTACAATGAGCAGTTCTTC	CASSFPFRSYNEQFF
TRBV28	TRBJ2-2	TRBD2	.	TGTGCCAGCAGCAAACTAGCGGGCCCCACCGGGGAGCTGTTTTTT	CASSKLAGPTGELFF